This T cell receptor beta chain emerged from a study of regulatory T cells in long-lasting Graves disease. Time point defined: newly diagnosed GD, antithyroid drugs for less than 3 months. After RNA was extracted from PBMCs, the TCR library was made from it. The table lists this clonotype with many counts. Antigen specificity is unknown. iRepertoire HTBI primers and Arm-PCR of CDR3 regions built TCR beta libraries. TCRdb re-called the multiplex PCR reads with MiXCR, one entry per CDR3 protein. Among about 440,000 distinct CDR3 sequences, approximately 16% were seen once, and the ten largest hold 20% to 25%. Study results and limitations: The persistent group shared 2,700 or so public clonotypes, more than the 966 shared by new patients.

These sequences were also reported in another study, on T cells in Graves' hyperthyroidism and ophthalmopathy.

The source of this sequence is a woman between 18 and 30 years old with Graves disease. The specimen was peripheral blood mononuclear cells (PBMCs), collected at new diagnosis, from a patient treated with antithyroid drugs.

The CDR3 sequence: CASSSHWGRNYEQYF. The CDR3 DNA is TGTGCCAGCAGCTCCCACTGGGGCAGAAACTACGAGCAGTACTTC. V usage is TRBV7-6 and J usage is TRBJ2-7; tentatively, D is TRBD1 (5 bases). This CDR3 has 15 residues. V shed 4 bases and J shed 3 bases, with 16 bases lying between them. CDR1 and CDR2 (germline): SGHVS, FNYEAQ. The complete variable domain, with remaining parts taken from reference TRBV7-6 and TRBJ2-7, reads GAGVSQSPRYKVTKRGQDVALRCDPISGHVSLYWYRQALGQGPEFLTYFNYEAQQDKSGLPNDRFSAERPEGSISTLTIQRTEQRDSAMYRCASSSHWGRNYEQYFGPGTRLTVT.